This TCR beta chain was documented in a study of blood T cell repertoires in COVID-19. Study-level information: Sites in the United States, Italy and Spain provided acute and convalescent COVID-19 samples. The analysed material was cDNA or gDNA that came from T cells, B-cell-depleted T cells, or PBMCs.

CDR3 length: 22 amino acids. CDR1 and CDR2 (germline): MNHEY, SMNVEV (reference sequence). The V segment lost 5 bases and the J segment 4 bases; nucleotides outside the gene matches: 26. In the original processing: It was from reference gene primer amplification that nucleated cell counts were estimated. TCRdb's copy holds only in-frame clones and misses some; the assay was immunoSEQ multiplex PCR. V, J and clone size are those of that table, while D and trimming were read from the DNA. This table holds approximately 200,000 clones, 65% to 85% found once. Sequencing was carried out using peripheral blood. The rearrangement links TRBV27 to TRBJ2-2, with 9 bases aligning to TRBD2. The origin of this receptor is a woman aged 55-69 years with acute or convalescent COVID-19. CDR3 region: CASSLISRGLSGGLDSTGELFF. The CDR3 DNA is TGTGCCAGCAGTCTAATCTCGCGAGGTCTAAGCGGGGGGCTAGATAGCACCGGGGAGCTGTTTTTT.